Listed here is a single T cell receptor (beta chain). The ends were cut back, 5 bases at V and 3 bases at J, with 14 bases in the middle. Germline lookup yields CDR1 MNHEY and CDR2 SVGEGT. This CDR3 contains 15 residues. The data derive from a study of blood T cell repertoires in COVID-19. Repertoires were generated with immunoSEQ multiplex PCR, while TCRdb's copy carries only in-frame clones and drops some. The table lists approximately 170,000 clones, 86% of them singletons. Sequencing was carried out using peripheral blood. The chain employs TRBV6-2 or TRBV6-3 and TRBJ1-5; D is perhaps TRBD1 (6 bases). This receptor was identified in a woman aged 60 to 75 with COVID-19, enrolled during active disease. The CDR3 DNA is TGTGCCAGCAGTCTCCTGGGGGCAGACAATCAGCCCCAGCATTTT. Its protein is CASSLLGADNQPQHF.